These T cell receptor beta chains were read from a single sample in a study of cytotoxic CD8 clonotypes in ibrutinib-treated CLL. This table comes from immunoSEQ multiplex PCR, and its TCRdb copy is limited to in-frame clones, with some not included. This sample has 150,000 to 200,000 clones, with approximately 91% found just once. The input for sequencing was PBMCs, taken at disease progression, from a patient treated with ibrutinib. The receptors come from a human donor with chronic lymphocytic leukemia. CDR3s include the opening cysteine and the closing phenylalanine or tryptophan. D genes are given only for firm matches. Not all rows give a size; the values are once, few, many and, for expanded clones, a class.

CDR3 protein: CASSRQQAMNTEAFF
CDR3 DNA: TGCGCCAGCAGTCGGCAACAGGCGATGAACACTGAAGCTTTCTTT
D gene: NA
clone size: NA
J gene: TRBJ1-1
V gene: TRBV5-1

CDR3 protein: CASSPRDSHYEQYF
CDR3 DNA: TGTGCCAGCAGCCCCCGGGACAGTCACTACGAGCAGTACTTC
D gene: TRBD1
clone size: NA
J gene: TRBJ2-7
V gene: TRBV11-3

CDR3 protein: CASSLGRGGEQFF
CDR3 DNA: TGTGCCAGCAGCTTGGGAAGGGGAGGTGAGCAGTTCTTC
D gene: NA
clone size: NA
J gene: TRBJ2-1
V gene: TRBV7-7

CDR3 protein: CASSFSGLAEISYEQYF
CDR3 DNA: TGTGCCAGCAGTTTCTCCGGACTAGCGGAGATCTCCTACGAGCAGTACTTC
D gene: TRBD2
clone size: once
J gene: TRBJ2-7
V gene: TRBV27

CDR3 protein: CASSLGANTQYF
CDR3 DNA: TGTGCCAGCAGCTTAGGAGCAAATACGCAGTATTTT
D gene: NA
clone size: NA
J gene: TRBJ2-3
V gene: TRBV11-3

CDR3 protein: CASSFSHTDTQYF
CDR3 DNA: TGTGCCAGCAGCTTTTCCCACACAGATACGCAGTATTTT
D gene: NA
clone size: NA
J gene: TRBJ2-3
V gene: TRBV7-3

CDR3 protein: CASSAIGNTEYRSYEQYF
CDR3 DNA: TGCGCCAGCAGTGCGATTGGTAACACAGAGTATAGATCCTACGAGCAGTACTTC
D gene: NA
clone size: NA
J gene: TRBJ2-7
V gene: TRBV10-2

CDR3 protein: CASSPRGSRNTIYF
CDR3 DNA: TGTGCCAGCAGTCCTAGGGGTAGTCGAAACACCATATATTTT
D gene: NA
clone size: NA
J gene: TRBJ1-3
V gene: TRBV28

CDR3 protein: CASSEFPWLGYEQYF
CDR3 DNA: TGTGCCAGCAGTGAATTCCCCTGGTTGGGGTACGAGCAGTACTTC
D gene: NA
clone size: NA
J gene: TRBJ2-7
V gene: TRBV6-1

CDR3 protein: CASSFRQGTSTIAKNIQYF
CDR3 DNA: TGTGCCAGCAGTTTCCGACAGGGGACGTCTACTATAGCCAAAAACATTCAGTACTTC
D gene: TRBD1
clone size: NA
J gene: TRBJ2-4
V gene: TRBV28

CDR3 protein: CASGDMDNEQFF
CDR3 DNA: TGCGCCAGCGGGGACATGGACAATGAGCAGTTCTTC
D gene: NA
clone size: NA
J gene: TRBJ2-1
V gene: TRBV10-1

CDR3 protein: CASSIFRGAIYGYTF
CDR3 DNA: TGTGCCAGTAGTATTTTCCGAGGGGCGATTTATGGCTACACCTTC
D gene: NA
clone size: few
J gene: TRBJ1-2
V gene: TRBV19

CDR3 protein: CASSEIPGQGGETQYF
CDR3 DNA: TGTGCCAGCAGTGAAATACCGGGACAGGGAGGCGAGACCCAGTACTTC
D gene: TRBD1
clone size: NA
J gene: TRBJ2-5
V gene: TRBV6-1

CDR3 protein: CASSHGVTSGPLDTQYF
CDR3 DNA: TGCGCCAGCAGCCATGGGGTGACTAGCGGGCCCTTGGATACGCAGTATTTT
D gene: TRBD2
clone size: NA
J gene: TRBJ2-3
V gene: TRBV4-1

CDR3 protein: CAWSVEPYEQYF
CDR3 DNA: TGTGCCTGGAGTGTAGAGCCTTACGAGCAGTACTTC
D gene: NA
clone size: once
J gene: TRBJ2-7
V gene: TRBV30

CDR3 protein: CASSTLAGGEQYF
CDR3 DNA: TGTGCCAGTAGTACATTAGCGGGAGGGGAGCAGTACTTC
D gene: TRBD2
clone size: once
J gene: TRBJ2-7
V gene: TRBV19

CDR3 protein: CASSLAGAPEAFF
CDR3 DNA: TGCGCCAGCAGCTTGGCGGGGGCCCCTGAAGCTTTCTTT
D gene: NA
clone size: NA
J gene: TRBJ1-1
V gene: TRBV5-1

CDR3 protein: CASSYSDRSREQYF
CDR3 DNA: TGTGCCAGCAGTTACTCGGACCGCTCCCGGGAGCAGTACTTC
D gene: NA
clone size: NA
J gene: TRBJ2-7
V gene: TRBV6-5

CDR3 protein: CASSPPAGEGQFF
CDR3 DNA: TGTGCCAGCAGCCCACCTGCGGGAGAGGGGCAGTTCTTC
D gene: TRBD2
clone size: NA
J gene: TRBJ2-1
V gene: TRBV7-9